The present entry profiles one T cell receptor beta chain with its context. The antigen is not known. This specimen comes from a study of cytomegalovirus exposure and HLA in healthy donors. On the study more broadly: Of all 400 or so donors who were genotyped, roughly 81% belonged to the Caucasian-associated ancestry cluster.

In the PCR, 60 Vbeta and 13 Jbeta primers were used. TCRdb's copy holds only in-frame clones and misses some; the assay was immunoSEQ multiplex PCR. The sample holds 310,000 or so clones; 70% to 90% are singletons and the top ten take about 2%. Study-wide results and caveats: It was reported that TCR beta sequences correctly inferred the HLA-A and HLA-B alleles for most subjects. A classifier reportedly called cytomegalovirus status with high sensitivity and specificity.

The origin of this receptor is a young woman in good health and CMV-seronegative. Sequenced sample: PBMCs.

CDR3 coding DNA: TGTGCCAGTAATGACAGGGGAAACACCGGGGAGCTGTTTTTT. It codes for CASNDRGNTGELFF. The chain is built from TRBV19 and TRBJ2-2, with TRBD1 matching over 8 bases. The CDR3 sequence is 14 residues long. Germline V lookup: CDR1 LNHDA, CDR2 SQIVND (reference sequence). V lost 7 bases and J lost 2; bases outside the gene matches: 3.